Listed below are T cell receptor beta chains from one sample, sequenced in a study of regulatory T cells in long-lasting Graves disease. TCRdb itself ran the multiplex PCR reads through MiXCR, one entry per CDR3 protein. The data contain 420,000 or so distinct CDR3 sequences, around 17% of them singletons. These data also featured in a second study, about T cells in Graves' hyperthyroidism and ophthalmopathy.

Sequencing was performed on peripheral blood mononuclear cells (PBMCs), taken at new diagnosis, from a patient treated with antithyroid drugs. The origin of the receptors is a woman aged 18-35 years with Graves disease. Both conserved end residues are part of each CDR3. Each record gives: J gene, V gene, CDR3 protein.

j_gene: TRBJ1-5
v_gene: TRBV27
CDR3aa: CASTGVAGSNQPQHF

j_gene: TRBJ2-7
v_gene: TRBV28
CDR3aa: CASSPWTGTHEQYF

j_gene: TRBJ2-3
v_gene: TRBV5-4
CDR3aa: CASSFPFPDSADTQYF

j_gene: TRBJ2-1
v_gene: TRBV28
CDR3aa: CASSYDRGLFGSYNEQFF

j_gene: TRBJ1-2
v_gene: TRBV15
CDR3aa: CATSRDLGTAYGYTF

j_gene: TRBJ2-7
v_gene: TRBV6-2/TRBV6-3
CDR3aa: CASSEGFGSYEQYF

j_gene: TRBJ2-1
v_gene: TRBV6-1
CDR3aa: CASSIPGQGPNYNEQFF

j_gene: TRBJ2-2
v_gene: TRBV5-1
CDR3aa: CASGGGRTGELFF

j_gene: TRBJ2-1
v_gene: TRBV7-6
CDR3aa: CASSLNQGDWYNEQFF

j_gene: TRBJ2-2
v_gene: TRBV13
CDR3aa: CASKASTGELFF

j_gene: TRBJ2-1
v_gene: TRBV7-9
CDR3aa: CASSQTWGENEQFF

j_gene: TRBJ2-3
v_gene: TRBV7-6
CDR3aa: CASSLGVRPTDTQYF

j_gene: TRBJ1-4
v_gene: TRBV15
CDR3aa: CATSSKLGLTEEKLFF

j_gene: TRBJ1-1
v_gene: TRBV9
CDR3aa: CASSVDVQVTEAFF

j_gene: TRBJ2-7
v_gene: TRBV24-1
CDR3aa: CATSDPRGARPYEQYF

j_gene: TRBJ2-1
v_gene: TRBV7-9
CDR3aa: CASNKQGGEQFF

j_gene: TRBJ2-1
v_gene: TRBV19
CDR3aa: CASSNGLAEYNEQFF

j_gene: TRBJ2-3
v_gene: TRBV11-2
CDR3aa: CASSLCLAGDTQYF

j_gene: TRBJ2-1
v_gene: TRBV20-1
CDR3aa: CGARDSARAYNEQFF

j_gene: TRBJ2-7
v_gene: TRBV12-3/TRBV12-4
CDR3aa: CASSLERDEQYF

j_gene: TRBJ2-7
v_gene: TRBV6-5
CDR3aa: CASSSPGTGNYEQYF

j_gene: TRBJ1-5
v_gene: TRBV27
CDR3aa: CASSFGRVQPQHF

j_gene: TRBJ2-1
v_gene: TRBV14
CDR3aa: CASSQGRTYNEQFF

j_gene: TRBJ2-1
v_gene: TRBV18
CDR3aa: CASSRIQGSSYNEQFF

j_gene: TRBJ2-7
v_gene: TRBV7-9
CDR3aa: CASSLGQGDLYEQYF

j_gene: TRBJ1-2
v_gene: TRBV2
CDR3aa: CASSEALGGWRYTF

j_gene: TRBJ2-1
v_gene: TRBV10-2
CDR3aa: CASSARREVAYNEQFF

j_gene: TRBJ1-1
v_gene: TRBV28
CDR3aa: CASSLTPRTGKAFF

j_gene: TRBJ2-7
v_gene: TRBV28
CDR3aa: CASIPSAGTGTYEQYF

j_gene: TRBJ1-3
v_gene: TRBV6-1
CDR3aa: CASRLGTASGNTIYF

j_gene: TRBJ2-7
v_gene: TRBV28
CDR3aa: CASSPTTRTYEQYF

j_gene: TRBJ2-3
v_gene: TRBV18
CDR3aa: CASSPLEVTPSTDTQYF

j_gene: TRBJ2-5
v_gene: TRBV12-3/TRBV12-4
CDR3aa: CASSFVFGPVETQYF

j_gene: TRBJ2-1
v_gene: TRBV6-1
CDR3aa: CASRGTLSSYNEQFF

j_gene: TRBJ1-5
v_gene: TRBV28
CDR3aa: CASSLRLGNGNQPQHF

j_gene: TRBJ2-5
v_gene: TRBV12-3/TRBV12-4
CDR3aa: CASSLGSLESQYF

j_gene: TRBJ2-5
v_gene: TRBV28
CDR3aa: CASSPPGFSQYF

j_gene: TRBJ1-1
v_gene: TRBV29-1
CDR3aa: CSSSMNTEAFF

j_gene: TRBJ2-1
v_gene: TRBV27
CDR3aa: CASAQYPAGESYNEQFF

j_gene: TRBJ2-2
v_gene: TRBV6-4
CDR3aa: CASRRNRGNTGELFF

j_gene: TRBJ2-3
v_gene: TRBV12-3/TRBV12-4
CDR3aa: CASKADTDTQYF

j_gene: TRBJ2-7
v_gene: TRBV12-3/TRBV12-4
CDR3aa: CASSSDLPLSVLYF

j_gene: TRBJ2-1
v_gene: TRBV2
CDR3aa: CASSELSSYNEQFF

j_gene: TRBJ2-1
v_gene: TRBV6-1
CDR3aa: CASWGSGDYNEQFF

j_gene: TRBJ1-2
v_gene: TRBV19
CDR3aa: CASSRTGEGYGYTF

j_gene: TRBJ2-2
v_gene: TRBV24-1
CDR3aa: CATSGISRPNTGELFF

j_gene: TRBJ2-1
v_gene: TRBV20-1
CDR3aa: CSADRRTSGRNNEQFF

j_gene: TRBJ2-1
v_gene: TRBV11-2
CDR3aa: CASSPRVKLGLAGVNEQFF

j_gene: TRBJ1-2
v_gene: TRBV6-1
CDR3aa: CASSPGTGARYGYTF

j_gene: TRBJ2-1
v_gene: TRBV19
CDR3aa: CASSITLTGDSYNEQFF

j_gene: TRBJ1-5
v_gene: TRBV28
CDR3aa: CASSLFGNQPQHF

j_gene: TRBJ1-1
v_gene: TRBV19
CDR3aa: CASSKVSPTEAFF